This paragraph reports one T cell receptor (beta chain). Given a much more abundant clone one base away, this may be a read error. V trimming: 3 bases; J trimming: 4 bases; junction bases outside the gene matches: 6. From germline, CDR1 is SGHTA and CDR2 FQGNSA. The length of the CDR3 is 15 residues. These data belong to a study of T-cell reconstitution after alpha-beta-depleted transplantation in children. Preparing the TCRbeta library involved the use of unique molecular identifiers. TCRdb called the PCR reads again in MiXCR, with one record for every CDR3 protein. Among roughly 190,000 distinct CDR3 sequences listed, 14% to 15% were seen once.

Specimen: PBMCs from the stem cell graft donor, collected from the stem cell graft. This receptor was obtained from a human donor who donated a stem cell graft to a child with acute lymphoblastic leukemia. J is TRBJ1-2 and V is TRBV7-2, with 9 nucleotides matching TRBD1. CDR3 amino acids: CASSFVTGGFYGYTF. The CDR3 DNA reads TGTGCCAGCAGCTTCGTGACAGGGGGTTTCTATGGCTACACCTTC.